A single count supports the clone carrying this T cell receptor (beta chain). Up to about 2 ug genomic DNA was used for TCRB CDR3 amplification. TCRdb's copy holds only in-frame clones and misses some; the assay was immunoSEQ multiplex PCR. The profile shows fewer than 70,000 clones, 85% of them singletons. The data were obtained in a study of glioma-infiltrating T cells after dendritic cell vaccination. Study as a whole: Samples are from glioblastoma patients in Phase I and II dendritic cell vaccine trials.

Noted time point: after dendritic cell vaccination, including at tumor progression/relapse. Before vaccination, two weeks after the third vaccination, and at progression, PBMC were collected. The material was blood, obtained after dendritic cell vaccination. The TCR was taken from a human donor with glioblastoma.

In DNA form, the CDR3 reads TGTGCCACCAGCAGAATTCGCAGACTTCTTAATGAAAAACTGTTTTTT. It specifies CATSRIRRLLNEKLFF. This chain uses TRBV15 with TRBJ1-4, with no clear D. Germline CDR1 and CDR2: LNHNV and YYDKDF (reference sequence). This CDR3 region has 16 residues. Trimming cost V 2 bases and J 4 bases, with 14 bases left between them.